This T cell receptor beta chain was identified in a study of CD8 T cells in ankylosing spondylitis. TCRdb itself ran the 5' RACE reads through MiXCR, one entry per CDR3 protein. The sample lists 30,000 to 45,000 distinct CDR3 sequences; 16% were seen once. Study-wide results and limits: Significant enrichment of disease-linked clones was reported in matched ankylosing spondylitis synovial fluid.

Germline-derived CDR1 and CDR2 are SGHTA and FQGNSA. Trimming removed 5 bases from V and 3 bases from J; junction bases left unmatched: 2. This CDR3 has 15 amino acids. This clonotype has a handful of counts. Its specificity is unknown. Sequencing used blood. This clonotype originated in a male donor with ankylosing spondylitis or in good health (not recorded which). The chain links TRBV7-2 to TRBJ2-7, with 15 bases lining up with TRBD2. The CDR3 DNA is TGTGCCAGCAGCCCGGGACTAGCGGGGGGCTACGAGCAGTACTTC. It codes for CASSPGLAGGYEQYF.